Listed here are 6 T cell receptor beta chains from one sample, sequenced in a study of human T cells and chemical hapten exposure. From the RACE reads, TCRdb called clonotypes with MiXCR, one entry per CDR3 protein. The sample consists of roughly 120,000 distinct CDR3 sequences, approximately 13% of them appearing once. The time point is: pre-sensitization, week 0. Treatment defined: therapeutic diphenylcyclopropenone sensitization with weekly scalp DPC. The material was whole blood, obtained in connection with sensitization to the hapten diphenylcyclopropenone (DPC). These receptor sequences come from a woman younger than 35 with alopecia areata. Some clones in this sample may be carry-over from other donors' samples.

This clonotype was seen ten or more times. The V call is TRBV6-5, the J call TRBJ2-7; the D gene is possibly TRBD1 (5 bases). The germline V gene has CDR1 MNHEY and CDR2 SVGAGI. V shed 5 bases and J shed 1 base, with 15 bases lying between them. The CDR3 is made up of 15 amino acids. The CDR3 loop is CASSQHQGPSYEQYF. The CDR3 nucleotides are TGTGCCAGCAGTCAACATCAGGGCCCTTCCTACGAGCAGTACTTC.

The V gene is TRBV3-1, the J gene TRBJ1-1; 7 nucleotides line up with TRBD1. V shed 3 bases, J shed 4 bases, and the junction held 11 bases outside the gene matches. This CDR3 spans 16 amino acids. The V gene's germline CDR1 is LGHDT and CDR2 YNNKEL (reference sequence). Here the CDR3 reads CASSHSAGGVGTEAFF. CDR3 sequence (DNA): TGTGCCAGCAGCCATTCGGCAGGGGGAGTGGGCACTGAAGCTTTCTTT.

The chain links TRBV7-3 to TRBJ2-5, with D hard to call. V lost 2 bases to trimming and J lost 0 bases, with 4 bases between them. The CDR3 runs 13 residues. Germline CDR1 and CDR2: SGHTA and FQGTGA. Here the CDR3 reads CASSLGYQETQYF. CDR3 bases: TGTGCCAGCAGCTTAGGGTACCAAGAGACCCAGTACTTC.

This clonotype has more than one count but fewer than ten. The chain recombines TRBV6-5 with TRBJ1-1, with 8 bases that match TRBD1. The V and J ends lost 2 bases and 2 bases, in that order; junction bases with no gene match: 7. The CDR3 covers 16 residues. Looked up from germline, CDR1 is MNHEY and CDR2 is SVGAGI. The CDR3 here is CASSYGQGIGNTEAFF. The CDR3 nucleotides are TGTGCCAGCAGTTACGGACAGGGTATTGGAAACACTGAAGCTTTCTTT.

The rearrangement uses TRBV28 and TRBJ2-7; possibly TRBD1 for D (6 bases). This CDR3 region has 13 residues. Germline CDR1 and CDR2: MDHEN and SYDVKM. The germline V and J ends were trimmed by 4 bases and 2 bases, with 9 bases remaining between them. The CDR3 region is CASSSQGPYEQYF. DNA of the CDR3: TGTGCCAGCAGTTCACAGGGACCCTACGAGCAGTACTTC.

This clonotype appeared many times. The rearrangement joins TRBV7-7 to TRBJ2-1, with D unclear. The CDR3 loop spans 13 amino acids. Germline CDR1 SSHAT, CDR2 FNYEAQ (reference sequence). Trimming cost V 3 bases and J 4 bases, with 7 bases left between them. The DNA for the CDR3 is TGTGCCAGCAGCTTCGCTAGATACAATGAGCAGTTCTTC. It yields the protein CASSFARYNEQFF.